This T cell receptor beta chain appears in the sequencing data of a study of Graves' ophthalmopathy and Graves' hyperthyroidism. From RNA, the CDR3 regions of TCR beta chains were amplified and sequenced. Second-round multiplex PCR came after first-round RT-PCR with HTBI primers. TCRdb re-derived calls from the multiplex PCR reads in MiXCR, one entry per CDR3 protein. The sample records a few hundred thousand distinct CDR3 sequences, about 18% being singletons. This clonotype was seen many times. Its antigen is still unknown. Ophthalmopathy donors' eye disease showed moderate-to-severe activity, CAS of at least 3, NOSPECS of at least 4 and duration under 3 months. Patients were left out if they had other autoimmune diseases, uncontrolled infections, pregnancy or lactation. Germline V lookup: CDR1 SGHTA, CDR2 FQGNSA. V lost 1 base and J lost 7, with 14 bases in between. The length of the CDR3 is 16 residues.

General study results and limits: Among expanded thyroid clonotypes above 0.001 frequency, most also occurred in blood.

This clonotype originated in a young woman with Graves' ophthalmopathy. Material: peripheral blood. The chain links TRBV7-2 to TRBJ1-6; D might be TRBD1 (5 bases). CDR3 in DNA: TGTGCCAGCAGCTTAGGAAGAGTCAGGGAGAATTCACCCCTCCACTTT. Translation: CASSLGRVRENSPLHF.